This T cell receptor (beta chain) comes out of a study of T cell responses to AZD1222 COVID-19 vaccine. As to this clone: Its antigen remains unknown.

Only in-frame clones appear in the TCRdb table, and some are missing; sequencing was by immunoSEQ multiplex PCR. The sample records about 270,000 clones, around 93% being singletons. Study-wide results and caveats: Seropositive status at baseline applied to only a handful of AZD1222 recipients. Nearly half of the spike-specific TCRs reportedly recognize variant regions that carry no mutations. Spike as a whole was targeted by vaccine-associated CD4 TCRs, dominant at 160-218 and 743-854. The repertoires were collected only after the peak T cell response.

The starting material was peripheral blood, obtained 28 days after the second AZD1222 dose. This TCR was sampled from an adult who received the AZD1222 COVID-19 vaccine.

The CDR3 coding sequence is TGTGCCAGCAGCCCTTTCTGGAGTACGGACACCGGGGAGCTGTTTTTT. Its protein product is CASSPFWSTDTGELFF. The V call is TRBV27, the J call TRBJ2-2; D gene unclear. CDR1 and CDR2 (germline): MNHEY, SMNVEV (reference sequence). Deletions cut 6 bases from V and 3 bases from J, with 17 bases between. This CDR3 region has 16 residues.